These 12 T cell receptor beta chains share one sample of origin, sequenced in a study of cytomegalovirus exposure and HLA in healthy donors. The PCR used 60 Vbeta and 13 Jbeta primers. Assay: immunoSEQ multiplex PCR; the TCRdb copy retains only in-frame clones and omits some. There are 180,000 or so clones in the sample; about 75% occur only once, and 5% to 8% lies in the top ten. The sequenced sample consisted of PBMCs. The origin of the receptors is a man aged 35-49 years in good health and CMV-seropositive.

The table lists this clone with a count of one. The chain has TRBV19 and TRBJ2-7; 10 nucleotides line up with TRBD2. Trimming cost V 0 bases and J 2 bases; bases outside gene matches: 1. The CDR3 is 15 amino acids. The germline V gene has CDR1 LNHDA and CDR2 SQIVND (reference sequence). Here the CDR3 reads CASSIDTSGAYEQYF. The CDR3 nucleotides read TGTGCCAGTAGTATAGATACTAGCGGGGCCTACGAGCAGTACTTC.

This chain links TRBV27 with TRBJ1-1, with D maybe TRBD1 (6 bases). This CDR3 comprises 17 residues. V was trimmed by 2 bases and J by 3 bases, leaving 19 bases between them. Looked up from germline, CDR1 is MNHEY and CDR2 is SMNVEV (reference sequence). CDR3 sequence (DNA): TGTGCCAGCAGTTTAACCCCCGGGACATTGGGCGACACTGAAGCTTTCTTT. Protein sequence: CASSLTPGTLGDTEAFF.

The chain uses TRBV28 and TRBJ1-4, with D tentatively TRBD1 (6 bases). CDR3 length: 15 residues. Germline lookup yields CDR1 MDHEN and CDR2 SYDVKM. Trimming took off 6 bases at V and 0 bases at J, with 11 bases between the two ends. CDR3 sequence reads: CASRDTGSTNEKLFF. Written as DNA, the CDR3 is TGTGCCAGCAGGGATACAGGGTCAACTAATGAAAAACTGTTTTTT.

This clone was detected only a few times. The chain joins TRBV9 to TRBJ2-1, with TRBD2 matching 8 bases. J was trimmed by 0 bases and V by 0 bases; bases with no gene match: 11. The CDR3 has 19 amino acids. Germline V lookup: CDR1 SGDLS, CDR2 YYNGEE. This CDR3 reads CASSVGTSGRAGSYNEQFF. The CDR3 nucleotides are TGTGCCAGCAGCGTAGGAACTAGCGGACGTGCCGGCTCCTACAATGAGCAGTTCTTC.

This clone was seen just once. This rearrangement joins TRBV7-2 to TRBJ2-5, with D perhaps matching TRBD2 (5 bases). The length of the CDR3 is 13 residues. Deletions cut 3 bases from V and 5 bases from J, with 10 bases between. Germline V gene sequence: CDR1 SGHTA, CDR2 FQGNSA. The DNA for the CDR3 is TGTGCCAGCAGCTTCGGGGTTGGGGAGACCCAGTACTTC. Translated, it gives CASSFGVGETQYF.

The V and J genes are TRBV2 and TRBJ1-3, with 8 nucleotides matching TRBD1. This CDR3 is 14 amino acids long. V shed 7 bases, J shed 4 bases, and the junction held 6 bases outside the gene matches. CDR1 is SNHLY, CDR2 FYNNEI, per germline. The CDR3 DNA is TGTGCCAGCATTCTGACAGGGGTCGGAAACACCATATATTTT. Its translation is CASILTGVGNTIYF.

This clone was counted between two and nine times. J is TRBJ1-5 and V is TRBV28, with TRBD1 matching 10 bases. CDR3 size: 16 residues. Germline CDR1 and CDR2: MDHEN and SYDVKM. J gave up 7 bases and V 5 bases, and 11 bases lay outside the gene matches. CDR3 sequence: CASSAPDRGRGQPQHF. DNA for the CDR3: TGTGCCAGCAGTGCGCCCGACAGGGGGCGCGGGCAGCCCCAGCATTTT.

The V call is TRBV5-4, the J call TRBJ1-2, with TRBD1 matching over 12 bases. Germline V gene data show CDR1 as SGHNT and CDR2 as YYREEE (reference sequence). V lost 4 bases, J lost 7 bases, and 5 bases stayed unmatched. The CDR3 is 14 amino acids. This CDR3 is CASSRGQGAGGYTF. The CDR3 DNA follows: TGTGCCAGCAGCCGGGGACAGGGGGCCGGTGGCTACACCTTC. Drawing the rest from reference TRBV5-4 and TRBJ1-2, the complete variable domain is ETGVTQSPTHLIKTRGQQVTLRCSSQSGHNTVSWYQQALGQGPQFIFQYYREEENGRGNFPPRFSGLQFPNYSSELNVNALELDDSALYLCASSRGQGAGGYTFGSGTRLTVV.

This chain connects TRBV5-4 to TRBJ2-7; no clear D. The germline gives CDR1 SGHNT, CDR2 YYREEE (reference sequence). CDR3 size: 13 residues. The V end lost 2 bases, the J end lost 6 bases, and 12 bases lay between the germline ends. The CDR3 loop reads CASSFGLVGEQYF. For the CDR3, the DNA is TGTGCCAGCAGCTTCGGTCTAGTTGGCGAGCAGTACTTC.

This clone showed up just a few times. The CDR3 loop is CASSSYRGDGGYTF. CDR3 nucleotides: TGTGCCAGCAGCTCCTACAGGGGGGATGGTGGCTACACCTTC. The chain employs TRBV11-1 and TRBJ1-2; 8 bases are a match to TRBD1. In germline, CDR1 is SGHAT, CDR2 FQDESV (reference sequence). The ends lost 4 bases at V and 7 bases at J; junction bases unmatched: 8. This CDR3 is 14 amino acids long.

The sample holds a few counts of this clone. The chain couples TRBV9 to TRBJ2-3, with TRBD2 identical over 11 bases. This CDR3 contains 16 residues. Germline CDR1 is SGDLS and CDR2 is YYNGEE. V lost 4 bases, J lost 5 bases, and 9 bases stayed unmatched. The CDR3 region has the DNA TGTGCCAGCAGCTTGATTAGCGGGAGGGCAAGAGATACGCAGTATTTT. Translated: CASSLISGRARDTQYF.

The V call is TRBV2, the J call TRBJ1-2; D might be TRBD1 (6 bases). The germline CDR1 and CDR2 sequences are SNHLY and FYNNEI. V dropped 2 bases and J dropped 6 bases, with 10 bases sitting between them. The CDR3 is 13 residues long. The CDR3 region has the DNA TGTGCCAGCAGTGAACAGGGGACCAATGGCTACACCTTC. Translated, it gives CASSEQGTNGYTF.